This is a list of T cell receptor beta chains from one sample in a study of cytomegalovirus exposure and HLA in healthy donors. Sequenced by immunoSEQ multiplex PCR; TCRdb stores in-frame clones only, minus some. The sample shows more than 130,000 clones, 80% to 90% of them seen only once. Specimen: PBMCs. The receptor set was obtained from a woman aged 18-29 years in good health and CMV-seropositive. CDR3s include the opening cysteine and the closing phenylalanine or tryptophan. A D gene is named only where the DNA matches it firmly. Not all rows give a size; the values are once, few, many and, for expanded clones, a class.

V	D	J	size	DNA	CDR3
TRBV9	TRBD2	TRBJ2-7	NA	TGTGCCAGCAGCCCGGGGGGGCCCAACGAGCAGTACTTC	CASSPGGPNEQYF
TRBV5-6	TRBD1	TRBJ1-1	once	TGTGCCAGCAGCTCGCGCGGACAGGGCACCACTGAAGCTTTCTTT	CASSSRGQGTTEAFF
TRBV7-8	TRBD2	TRBJ2-7	NA	TGTGCCAGCAGCTTTAGCGGGGGGGCCCCCTACGAGCAGTACTTC	CASSFSGGAPYEQYF
TRBV2	NA	TRBJ1-5	NA	TGTGCCAGCAGTGCAGGGGTATGGCAGCCCCAGCATTTT	CASSAGVWQPQHF
TRBV27	NA	TRBJ2-7	NA	TGTGCCAGCAGTTTTTCTGGAGGGACGGCTTACTACGAGCAGTACTTC	CASSFSGGTAYYEQYF
TRBV9	NA	TRBJ1-3	NA	TGTGCCAGCAGCGGAGGGGGGGAAGAAGACTCAGGAAACACCATATATTTT	CASSGGGEEDSGNTIYF
TRBV11-2	NA	TRBJ2-7	once	TGTGCCACCAGGAACAGGGACGAGCAGTACTTC	CATRNRDEQYF
TRBV19	NA	TRBJ2-5	NA	TGTGCCAGTGCCAACCAGGGTTTCCGAGAGACCCAGTACTTC	CASANQGFRETQYF
TRBV5-1	TRBD1	TRBJ1-1	NA	TGCGCCAGCAGCTTTTTCGGACAGGGGACCCTTCACACTGAAGCTTTCTTT	CASSFFGQGTLHTEAFF
TRBV5-6	NA	TRBJ1-2	NA	TGTGCCAGCAGCTTTCCCACAGGGTCTTATGGCTACACCTTC	CASSFPTGSYGYTF
TRBV25-1	NA	TRBJ2-7	NA	TGTGCCAGCAGTGAGACACGTACCTACGAGCAGTACTTC	CASSETRTYEQYF
TRBV5-6	TRBD2	TRBJ2-3	NA	TGTGCCAGCAGCATCCACGGGACTAGCGGGGGGGTAGATACGCAGTATTTT	CASSIHGTSGGVDTQYF
TRBV20-1	NA	TRBJ1-1	once	TGCAGTGCTAGCCAGAACACTGAAGCTTTCTTT	CSASQNTEAFF
TRBV5-1	NA	TRBJ2-7	NA	TGCGCCAGCAGCTTGCGCAGGGGATACGAGCAGTACTTC	CASSLRRGYEQYF
TRBV28	NA	TRBJ2-1	NA	TGTGCCAGCACCCCCCTGGGGGGGCGGAATGAGCAGTTCTTC	CASTPLGGRNEQFF
TRBV29-1	NA	TRBJ2-1	once	TGCAGCGTGGACGGAGGGGGGGCGTCCTACAATGAGCAGTTCTTC	CSVDGGGASYNEQFF